This TCR beta chain was recorded in a study of shared clonotypes between healthy human individuals. TCRdb's table, derived via immunoSEQ multiplex PCR, lists solely in-frame clones and lacks some. The data show roughly 2,000,000 clones, around 93% seen once. The J segment lost 4 bases and the V segment lost 8 bases, leaving 13 bases of the junction unmatched. From germline, CDR1 is MNHEY and CDR2 SMNVEV (reference sequence). The CDR3 totals 16 residues. Cells designated naive CD8 were CD45RO-negative and were positively selected for CCR7, with terminally differentiated effector memory CD45RA+ cells excluded. Nashville, Tennessee was home to all donors, each a Caucasian adult.

Sequencing was done on a sample of naive CD8+ T cells from PBMCs. This sequence joins TRBV27 and TRBJ2-7, with 11 nucleotides matching TRBD1. The TCR was taken from a man aged 18 to 35 in good health. Some clones in this sample may be carry-over from other donors' samples. CDR3 bases: TGTGCCAGCGCCAAACGACGGACAGGGGGCGAGTACGAGCAGTACTTC. This gives the protein CASAKRRTGGEYEQYF.